The clone carrying this T cell receptor beta chain was observed a few times. The antigen is unknown. The genes are named according to mouse. The DNA ends 1 residue before the CDR3 does, and the rest of the CDR3 is filled in from the germline J gene. As to time point: mouse harvest day 7 after allogeneic transplant. Mouse grafts combined 10^7 T-cell-depleted bone marrow cells with 10^6 splenic CD5+ T cells. B6 (H2b) cells into BALB/c (H2d) mice; tissues taken at day 7 or 14. The entry originates in a study of tissue T cells after allogeneic stem cell transplantation. Study-level findings and limits: The patient cohort was small and clinically heterogeneous, with limited sampling depth. Few T cell clones were shared across patients, but motif clusters showed tissue-specific shared signatures. Some tissue clones might be persisting host cells; their alloreactivity or antigen specificity was not determined.

The method was immunoSEQ multiplex PCR; TCRdb's version includes in-frame clones alone and lacks a portion of them. The table lists several thousand clones, roughly 56% of them singletons. This CDR3 spans 14 amino acids. Deletions cut 0 bases from V and 0 bases from J, with 5 bases between. The germline gives CDR1 NSQYPW, CDR2 LRSPGD (reference sequence). The V call is TRBV1, the J call TRBJ1-1; D remains ambiguous. The TCR sequence derives from a female BALB/c mouse given C57BL/6 T cells with graft-versus-host disease after an allogeneic hematopoietic cell transplant. Sequenced material: gut tissue. CDR3 in amino acids: CTCSAERANTEVFF. CDR3 DNA, as far as it was read: TGCACCTGCAGTGCAGAACGTGCAAACACAGAAGTCTTC.